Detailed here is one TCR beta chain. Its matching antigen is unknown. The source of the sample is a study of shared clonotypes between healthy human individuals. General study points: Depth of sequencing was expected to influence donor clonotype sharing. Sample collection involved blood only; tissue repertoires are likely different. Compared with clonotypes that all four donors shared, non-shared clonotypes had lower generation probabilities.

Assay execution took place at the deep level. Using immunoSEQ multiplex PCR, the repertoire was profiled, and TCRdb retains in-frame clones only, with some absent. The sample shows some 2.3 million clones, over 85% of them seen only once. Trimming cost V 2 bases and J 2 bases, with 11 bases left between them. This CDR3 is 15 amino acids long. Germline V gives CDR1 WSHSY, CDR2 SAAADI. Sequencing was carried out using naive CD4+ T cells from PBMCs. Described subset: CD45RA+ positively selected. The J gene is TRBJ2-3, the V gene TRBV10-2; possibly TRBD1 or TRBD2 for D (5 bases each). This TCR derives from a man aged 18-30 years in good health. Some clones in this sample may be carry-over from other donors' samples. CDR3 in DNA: TGCGCCAGCAGTGAGGAGGGGTGGTCCACAGATACGCAGTATTTT. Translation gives CASSEEGWSTDTQYF.